The 6 T cell receptor beta chains below were found in one sample sequenced in a study of cytomegalovirus exposure and HLA in healthy donors. Primers included in the PCR were 60 Vbeta and 13 Jbeta primers. Some clones are missing from TCRdb's copy, which holds only in-frame ones; the method was immunoSEQ multiplex PCR. The table shows 150,000 to 200,000 clones, with about 81% occurring only once. Sample: PBMCs. The source of these receptors is a man between 18 and 29 years old in good health and CMV-seronegative.

V gene TRBV5-1 combines with J gene TRBJ2-6; 7 bases match TRBD1. Germline CDR1 SGHRS, CDR2 YFSETQ. Germline trimming cut 5 bases from V and 0 bases from J; bases unmatched to any gene: 11. The CDR3 is 18 amino acids. CDR3 protein: CASRSTGSPGSGANVLTF. As DNA, the CDR3 is TGCGCCAGCAGGTCGACAGGGTCCCCTGGCTCTGGGGCCAACGTCCTGACTTTC.

V is TRBV13 and J is TRBJ2-7; 10 bases fit TRBD1. Looked up from germline, CDR1 is PRHDT and CDR2 is FYEKMQ (reference sequence). CDR3 size: 14 residues. The V segment lost 3 bases and the J segment 4 bases; nucleotides outside the gene matches: 3. DNA of the CDR3: TGTGCCAGCAGCTTCCGGGACAGGGGTTACGAGCAGTACTTC. Its translation is CASSFRDRGYEQYF.

The chain combines TRBV25-1 with TRBJ1-4; D perhaps matches TRBD1 (5 bases). CDR1 is MGHDK and CDR2 is SYGVNS in the germline V gene. Trimming pared 2 bases from V and 10 bases from J, leaving 8 bases between. This CDR3 region has 12 residues. CDR3 bases: TGTGCCAGCAGTGAAGGGGACTTAAAACTGTTTTTT. Translation: CASSEGDLKLFF.

The chain carries TRBV19 and TRBJ1-1, with TRBD1 matching over 7 bases. The CDR3 contains 14 residues. CDR1 is LNHDA and CDR2 is SQIVND in the germline V gene (reference sequence). Trimming cost V 5 bases and J 4 bases; bases outside gene matches: 7. The CDR3 here is CASSGQEGITEAFF. The DNA for the CDR3 is TGTGCCAGTAGTGGACAGGAAGGAATCACTGAAGCTTTCTTT.

This clone was seen ten or more times. V is TRBV11-3 and J is TRBJ2-2, with D uncertain. Germline V lookup: CDR1 SGHNT, CDR2 YENEEA. The CDR3 runs to 15 residues. V was clipped by 5 bases and J by 0 bases, with 10 bases between them. The CDR3 DNA reads as TGTGCCAGCAGCGTAGCCACGGCGAACACCGGGGAGCTGTTTTTT. Its protein is CASSVATANTGELFF.

This clone was picked up a small number of times. The gene calls are TRBV7-2 and TRBJ2-1, with D tentatively TRBD2 (6 bases). This CDR3 has 14 residues. The V end lost 3 bases, the J end lost 9 bases, and 15 bases lay between the germline ends. Germline V gene data show CDR1 as SGHTA and CDR2 as FQGNSA. CDR3 in DNA: TGTGCCAGCAGCTTTGCGACTAGATCTGGTGAGCAGTTCTTC. This translates into CASSFATRSGEQFF.